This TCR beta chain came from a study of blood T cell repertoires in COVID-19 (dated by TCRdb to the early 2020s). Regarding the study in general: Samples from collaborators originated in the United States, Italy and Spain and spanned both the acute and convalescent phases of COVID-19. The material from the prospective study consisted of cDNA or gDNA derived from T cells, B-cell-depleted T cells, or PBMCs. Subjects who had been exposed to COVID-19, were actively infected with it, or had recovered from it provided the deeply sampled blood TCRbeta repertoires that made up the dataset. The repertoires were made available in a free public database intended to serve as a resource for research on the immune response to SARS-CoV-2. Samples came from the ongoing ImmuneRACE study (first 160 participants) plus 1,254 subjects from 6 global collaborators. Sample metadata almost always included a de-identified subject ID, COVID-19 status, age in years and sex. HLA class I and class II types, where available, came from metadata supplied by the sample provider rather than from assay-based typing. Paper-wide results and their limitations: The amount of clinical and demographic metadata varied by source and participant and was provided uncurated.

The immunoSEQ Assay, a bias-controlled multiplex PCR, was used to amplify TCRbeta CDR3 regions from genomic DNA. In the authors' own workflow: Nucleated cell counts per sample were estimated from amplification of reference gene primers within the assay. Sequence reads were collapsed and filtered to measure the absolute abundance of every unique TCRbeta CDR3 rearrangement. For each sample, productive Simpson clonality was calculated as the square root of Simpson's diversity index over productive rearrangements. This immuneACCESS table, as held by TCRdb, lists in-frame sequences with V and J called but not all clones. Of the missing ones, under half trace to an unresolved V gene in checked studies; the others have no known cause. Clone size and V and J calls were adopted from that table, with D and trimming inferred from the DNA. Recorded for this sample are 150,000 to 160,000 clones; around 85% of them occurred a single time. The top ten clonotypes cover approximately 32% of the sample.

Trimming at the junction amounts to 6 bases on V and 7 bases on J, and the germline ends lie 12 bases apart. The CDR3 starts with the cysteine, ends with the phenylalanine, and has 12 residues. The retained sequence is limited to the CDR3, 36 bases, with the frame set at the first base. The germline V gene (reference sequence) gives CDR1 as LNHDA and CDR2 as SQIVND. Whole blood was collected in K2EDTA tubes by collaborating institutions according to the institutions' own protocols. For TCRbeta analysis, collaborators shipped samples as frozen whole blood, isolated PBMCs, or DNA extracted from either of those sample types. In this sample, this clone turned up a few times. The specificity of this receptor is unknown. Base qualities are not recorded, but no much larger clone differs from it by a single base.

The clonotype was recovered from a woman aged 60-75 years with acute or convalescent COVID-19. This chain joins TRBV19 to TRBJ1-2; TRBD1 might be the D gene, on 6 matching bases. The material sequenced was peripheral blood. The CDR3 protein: CASSQQGRGYTF. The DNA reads TGTGCCAGTAGCCAACAGGGTCGTGGCTACACCTTC. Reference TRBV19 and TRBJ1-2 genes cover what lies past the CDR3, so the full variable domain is DGGITQSPKYLFRKEGQNVTLSCEQNLNHDAMYWYRQDPGQGLRLIYYSQIVNDFQKGDIAEGYSVSREKKESFPLTVTSAQKNPTAFYLCASSQQGRGYTFGSGTRLTVV.